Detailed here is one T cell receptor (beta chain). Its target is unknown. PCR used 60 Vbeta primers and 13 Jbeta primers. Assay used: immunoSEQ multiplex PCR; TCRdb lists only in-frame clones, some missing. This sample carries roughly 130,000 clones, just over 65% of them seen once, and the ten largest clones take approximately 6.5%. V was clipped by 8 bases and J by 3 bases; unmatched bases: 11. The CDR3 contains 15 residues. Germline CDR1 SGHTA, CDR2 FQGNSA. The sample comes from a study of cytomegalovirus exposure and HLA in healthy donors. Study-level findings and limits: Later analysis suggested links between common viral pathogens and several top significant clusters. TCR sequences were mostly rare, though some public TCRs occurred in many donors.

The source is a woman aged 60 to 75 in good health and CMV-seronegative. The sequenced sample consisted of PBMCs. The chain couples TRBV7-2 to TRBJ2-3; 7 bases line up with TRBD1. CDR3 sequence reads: CASYRGVSGTDTQYF. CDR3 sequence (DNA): TGTGCCAGCTACAGGGGAGTATCAGGAACAGATACGCAGTATTTT.